The entry below gives a single T cell receptor gamma chain sequence along with its context. The antigen is not known. The sample contains more than one DNA sequence encoding this CDR3. Sequences come from RNA converted to cDNA by reverse transcription. Pooled V-gene forward primers with one constant-region reverse primer generated the CDR3 amplicons by multiplex PCR. TCRdb reanalysed the multiplex PCR reads via CATT. The sample holds 36,000 or so gamma-chain clones; over 20% are singletons and the top ten take under 2%. The V gene end was trimmed by 0 bases and the J gene end by 4 bases; junction bases not matched to a gene: 6. Per germline, CDR1 EGSNGY and CDR2 YDSYNSKV. This CDR3 region has 14 residues. This entry belongs to a study of Vδ1+ human thymocytes. After alphabeta T cell depletion, CD3+ Vdelta1+ Vdelta2- thymocytes were sorted. Sorted Vdelta1+ thymocytes were about 97% to 99.6% pure. Overall study findings and caveats: Despite high sort purity, about 20% of thymic T cell receptor delta sequences were Vdelta2. Bulk repertoire data may be misinterpreted because of unexpected Vdelta2 sequences. In the thymus, TRG and TRD repertoires looked highly polyclonal with Gaussian CDR3 lengths.

This clonotype was sampled from a girl under three years old who had congenital heart surgery. The sequenced sample consisted of Vdelta1+ gamma-delta thymocytes from the thymus. Subset here: FACS-sorted CD3+ TCRalphabeta- TCRVdelta1+ TCRVdelta2- thymocytes. The chain couples TRGV2 to TRGJ1 or TRGJ2. The CDR3 nucleotides read TGTGCCACCTGGGACGGGCCACGCTATTATAAGAAACTCTTT. It encodes CATWDGPRYYKKLF.